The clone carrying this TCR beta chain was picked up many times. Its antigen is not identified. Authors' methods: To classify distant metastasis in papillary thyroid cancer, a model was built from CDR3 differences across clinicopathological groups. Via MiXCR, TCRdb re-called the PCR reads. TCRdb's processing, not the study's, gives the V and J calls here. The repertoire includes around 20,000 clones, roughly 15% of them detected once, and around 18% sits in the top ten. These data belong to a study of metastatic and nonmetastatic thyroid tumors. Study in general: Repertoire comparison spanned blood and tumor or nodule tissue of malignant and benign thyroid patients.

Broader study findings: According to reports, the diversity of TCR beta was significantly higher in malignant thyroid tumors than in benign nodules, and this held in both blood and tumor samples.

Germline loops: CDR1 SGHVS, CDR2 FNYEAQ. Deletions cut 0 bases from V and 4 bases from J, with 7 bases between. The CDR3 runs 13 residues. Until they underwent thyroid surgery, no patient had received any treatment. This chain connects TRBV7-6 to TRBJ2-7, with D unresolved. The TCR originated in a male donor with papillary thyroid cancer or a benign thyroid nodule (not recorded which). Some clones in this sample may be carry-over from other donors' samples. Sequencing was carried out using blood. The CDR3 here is CASSLAGLYEQYF. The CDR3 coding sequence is TGTGCCAGCAGCTTAGCCGGGTTGTACGAGCAGTACTTC.